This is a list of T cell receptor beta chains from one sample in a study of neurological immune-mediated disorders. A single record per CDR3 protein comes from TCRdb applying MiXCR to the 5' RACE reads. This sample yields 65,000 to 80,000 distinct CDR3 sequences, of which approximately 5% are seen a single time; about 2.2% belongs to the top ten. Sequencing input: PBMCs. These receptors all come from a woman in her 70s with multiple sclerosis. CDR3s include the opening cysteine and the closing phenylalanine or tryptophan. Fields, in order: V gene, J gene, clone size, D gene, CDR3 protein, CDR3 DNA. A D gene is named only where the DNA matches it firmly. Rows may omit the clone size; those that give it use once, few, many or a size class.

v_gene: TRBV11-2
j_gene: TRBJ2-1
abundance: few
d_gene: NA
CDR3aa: CASSLEPSNEQFF
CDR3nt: TGTGCCAGCAGCTTAGAACCGAGCAATGAGCAGTTCTTC

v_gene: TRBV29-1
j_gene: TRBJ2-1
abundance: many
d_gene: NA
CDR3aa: CSAQWGKISYNEQFF
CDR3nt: TGCAGCGCCCAATGGGGGAAGATTTCCTACAATGAGCAGTTCTTC

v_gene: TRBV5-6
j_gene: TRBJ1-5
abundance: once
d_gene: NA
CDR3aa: CTSSLRGLRNQPQHF
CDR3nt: TGTACCAGCAGCTTAAGAGGGTTACGCAATCAGCCCCAGCATTTT

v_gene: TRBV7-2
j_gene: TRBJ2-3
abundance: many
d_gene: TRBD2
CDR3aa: CASSKIRTSGYRTDTQYF
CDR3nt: TGTGCCAGCAGCAAAATCCGGACTAGCGGTTACCGCACAGATACGCAGTATTTT

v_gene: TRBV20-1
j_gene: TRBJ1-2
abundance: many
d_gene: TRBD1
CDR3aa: CSARPGGNYGYTF
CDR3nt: TGCAGTGCTCGACCAGGGGGCAACTATGGCTACACCTTC

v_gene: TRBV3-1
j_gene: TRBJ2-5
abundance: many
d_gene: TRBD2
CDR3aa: CASSPRSRTSGRPQETQYF
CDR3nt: TGTGCCAGCAGCCCAAGAAGCAGGACTAGCGGGAGACCCCAAGAGACCCAGTACTTC

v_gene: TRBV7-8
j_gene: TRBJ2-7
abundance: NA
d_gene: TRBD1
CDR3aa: CASSYRGKLEQYF
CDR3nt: TGTGCCAGCAGCTACAGGGGGAAACTCGAGCAGTACTTC

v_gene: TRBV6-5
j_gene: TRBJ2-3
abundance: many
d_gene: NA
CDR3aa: CASSYFGIKTDTQYF
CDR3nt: TGTGCCAGCAGTTACTTCGGGATTAAGACAGATACGCAGTATTTT

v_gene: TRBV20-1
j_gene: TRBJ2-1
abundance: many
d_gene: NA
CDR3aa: CSAREGFNNEQFF
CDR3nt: TGCAGTGCTAGAGAAGGATTCAACAATGAGCAGTTCTTC

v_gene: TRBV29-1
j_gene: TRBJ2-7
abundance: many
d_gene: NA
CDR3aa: CSVAGLYEQYF
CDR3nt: TGCAGCGTCGCAGGACTTTACGAGCAGTACTTC

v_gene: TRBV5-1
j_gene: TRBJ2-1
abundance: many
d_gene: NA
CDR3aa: CASSLVLHRGRAIDEQFF
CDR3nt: TGCGCCAGCAGCTTGGTACTCCATAGGGGGAGGGCCATTGATGAGCAGTTCTTC

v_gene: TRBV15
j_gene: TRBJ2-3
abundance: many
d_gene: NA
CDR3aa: CATSRGNTDTQYF
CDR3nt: TGTGCCACCAGCAGAGGAAACACAGATACGCAGTATTTT

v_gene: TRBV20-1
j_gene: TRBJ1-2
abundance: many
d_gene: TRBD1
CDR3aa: CSAPPGDRGVGYGYTF
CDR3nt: TGCAGTGCCCCCCCCGGGGACAGGGGAGTTGGCTATGGCTACACCTTC

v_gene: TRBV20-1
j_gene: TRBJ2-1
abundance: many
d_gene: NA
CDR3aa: CSARKNGRGSNEQFF
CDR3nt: TGCAGTGCAAGGAAAAACGGGAGAGGGAGCAATGAGCAGTTCTTC

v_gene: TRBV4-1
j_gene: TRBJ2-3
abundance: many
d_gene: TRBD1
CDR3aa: CASSQVTGQGLNTQYF
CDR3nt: TGCGCCAGCAGCCAAGTCACAGGACAGGGTCTGAATACGCAGTATTTT

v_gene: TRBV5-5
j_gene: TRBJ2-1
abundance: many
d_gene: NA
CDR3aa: CASSLLAGNSYNEQFF
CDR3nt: TGTGCCAGCAGCTTGTTGGCGGGAAACTCCTACAATGAGCAGTTCTTC

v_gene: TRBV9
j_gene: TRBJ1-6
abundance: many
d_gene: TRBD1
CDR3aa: CASSVGGTGDGPLHF
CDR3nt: TGTGCCAGCAGCGTAGGTGGGACAGGGGACGGACCCCTCCACTTT

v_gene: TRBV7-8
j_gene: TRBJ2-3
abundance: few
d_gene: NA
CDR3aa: CASSLWGGLSTDTQYF
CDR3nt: TGTGCCAGCAGCTTATGGGGGGGGCTAAGCACAGATACGCAGTATTTT

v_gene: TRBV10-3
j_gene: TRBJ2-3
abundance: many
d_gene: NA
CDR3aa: CAIREDARFRDTQYF
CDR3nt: TGTGCCATCAGGGAGGACGCCCGTTTCAGAGATACGCAGTATTTT

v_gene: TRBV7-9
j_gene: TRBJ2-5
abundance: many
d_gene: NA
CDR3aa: CASSLTEKVWGETQYF
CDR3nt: TGTGCCAGCAGCTTGACGGAAAAGGTCTGGGGAGAGACCCAGTACTTC

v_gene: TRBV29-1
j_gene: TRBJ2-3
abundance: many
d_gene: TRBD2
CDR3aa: CSVKTSGSTDTQYF
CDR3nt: TGCAGCGTGAAAACTAGCGGGAGCACAGATACGCAGTATTTT

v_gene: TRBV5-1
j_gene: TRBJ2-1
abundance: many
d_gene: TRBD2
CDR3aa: CASSLALAGYNEQFF
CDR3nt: TGCGCCAGCAGCTTGGCGTTAGCGGGATACAATGAGCAGTTCTTC

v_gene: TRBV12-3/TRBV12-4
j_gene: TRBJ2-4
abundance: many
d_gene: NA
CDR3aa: CASTPNDGRNIQYF
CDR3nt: TGTGCCAGCACTCCTAACGACGGACGAAACATTCAGTACTTC